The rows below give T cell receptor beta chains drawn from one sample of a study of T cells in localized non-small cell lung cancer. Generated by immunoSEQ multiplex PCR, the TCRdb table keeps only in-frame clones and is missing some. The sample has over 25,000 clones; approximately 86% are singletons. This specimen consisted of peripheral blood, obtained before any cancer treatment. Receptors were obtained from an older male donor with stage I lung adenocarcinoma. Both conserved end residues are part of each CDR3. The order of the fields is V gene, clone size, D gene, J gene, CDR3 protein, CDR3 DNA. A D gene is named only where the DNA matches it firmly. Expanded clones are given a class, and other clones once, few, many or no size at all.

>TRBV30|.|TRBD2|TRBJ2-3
CAWSLAGASGGTQYF
TGTGCCTGGAGCTTAGCGGGGGCCTCCGGAGGTACGCAGTATTTT
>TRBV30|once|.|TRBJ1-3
CAWSTGFGNTIYF
TGTGCCTGGAGTACGGGGTTCGGAAACACCATATATTTT
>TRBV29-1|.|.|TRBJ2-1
CSVFGGGEQFF
TGCAGCGTTTTCGGGGGAGGCGAGCAGTTCTTC
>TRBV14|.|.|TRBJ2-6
CASSQGGFSGANVLTF
TGTGCCAGCAGCCAAGGGGGATTCTCTGGGGCCAACGTCCTGACTTTC
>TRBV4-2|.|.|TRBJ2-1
CASSQETSNPYNEQFF
TGTGCCAGCAGCCAAGAGACTTCTAACCCGTACAATGAGCAGTTCTTC
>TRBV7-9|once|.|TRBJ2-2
CASTRGTANTGELFF
TGTGCCAGCACACGGGGGACAGCGAACACCGGGGAGCTGTTTTTT
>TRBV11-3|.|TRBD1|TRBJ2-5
CASSRTGAGETQYF
TGTGCCAGCAGTAGGACAGGGGCCGGGGAGACCCAGTACTTC
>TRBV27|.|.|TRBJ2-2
CASNHGGRRSGELFF
TGTGCCAGCAACCACGGGGGTCGCCGGTCCGGGGAGCTGTTTTTT
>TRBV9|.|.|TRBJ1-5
CASSGVDSVQPQHF
TGTGCCAGCAGCGGAGTGGACAGCGTTCAGCCCCAGCATTTT
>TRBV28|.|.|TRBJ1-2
CASSYKQENTF
TGTGCCAGCAGTTACAAACAGGAGAACACCTTC
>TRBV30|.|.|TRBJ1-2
CAWKTGTSGYTF
TGTGCCTGGAAAACAGGGACGAGTGGCTACACCTTC
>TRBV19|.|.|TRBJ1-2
CASSGPGTLYGYTF
TGTGCCAGTAGTGGTCCGGGCACCCTTTATGGCTACACCTTC
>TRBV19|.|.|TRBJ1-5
CASSLRDGANQPQHF
TGTGCCAGTAGTTTGCGGGACGGTGCCAATCAGCCCCAGCATTTT
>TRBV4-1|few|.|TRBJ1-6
CASSQETDSRSPLHF
TGCGCCAGCAGCCAAGAGACAGATTCTCGTTCCCCCCTCCACTTT
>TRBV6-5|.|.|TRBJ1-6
CASSRESSYNSPLHF
TGTGCCAGCAGTCGAGAAAGCTCCTATAATTCACCCCTCCACTTT
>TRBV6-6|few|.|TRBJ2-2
CASSRTELNTGELFF
TGTGCCAGCTCCCGGACAGAGCTGAACACCGGGGAGCTGTTTTTT
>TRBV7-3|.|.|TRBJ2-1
CASSRDSKGEQFF
TGTGCCAGCAGCCGGGACTCCAAGGGTGAGCAGTTCTTC
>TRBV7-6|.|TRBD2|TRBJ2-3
CASSLMSGGEQYF
TGTGCCAGCAGCTTAATGAGCGGGGGCGAGCAGTATTTT
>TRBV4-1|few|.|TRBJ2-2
CASSQEKGIGSGITGELFF
TGCGCCAGCAGCCAAGAAAAGGGTATCGGGTCAGGGATCACCGGGGAGCTGTTTTTT
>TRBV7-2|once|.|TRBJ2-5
CASAGGGSLRETQYF
TGTGCCAGCGCTGGAGGGGGGTCCCTGCGGGAGACCCAGTACTTC
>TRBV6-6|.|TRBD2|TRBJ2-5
CASRLAGGGETQYF
TGTGCCAGCAGATTAGCGGGGGGCGGAGAGACCCAGTACTTC
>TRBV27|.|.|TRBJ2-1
CASSPRSKGGDNEQFF
TGTGCCAGCAGTCCCCGATCAAAGGGGGGGGACAATGAGCAGTTCTTC
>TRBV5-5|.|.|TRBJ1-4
CASSTQGMANEKLFF
TGTGCCAGCAGCACCCAAGGGATGGCTAATGAAAAACTGTTTTTT
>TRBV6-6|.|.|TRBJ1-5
CASGKSNQPQHF
TGTGCCAGCGGGAAATCCAATCAGCCCCAGCATTTT
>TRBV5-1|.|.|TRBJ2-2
CASSVGATGELFF
TGCGCCAGCAGCGTGGGCGCCACCGGGGAGCTGTTTTTT
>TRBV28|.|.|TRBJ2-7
CASRAAGAETGYEQYF
TGTGCCAGCAGGGCGGCGGGGGCCGAAACGGGCTACGAGCAGTACTTC
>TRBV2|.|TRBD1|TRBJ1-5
CASSRQGRVSNQPQHF
TGTGCCAGCAGTCGACAGGGCCGGGTGAGCAATCAGCCCCAGCATTTT
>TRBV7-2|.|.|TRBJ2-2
CASSLGGRVNTGELFF
TGTGCCAGCAGCTTAGGCGGCAGGGTGAACACCGGGGAGCTGTTTTTT
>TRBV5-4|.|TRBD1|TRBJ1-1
CASSLGGQGNTEAFF
TGTGCCAGCAGCTTGGGGGGACAGGGGAACACTGAAGCTTTCTTT
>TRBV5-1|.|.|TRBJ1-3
CASSFTSGSSGNTIYF
TGCGCCAGCAGCTTCACCTCCGGTTCATCTGGAAACACCATATATTTT
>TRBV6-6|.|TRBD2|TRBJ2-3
CASSYGASGGTDTQYF
TGTGCCAGCAGTTACGGCGCTAGCGGGGGCACAGATACGCAGTATTTT
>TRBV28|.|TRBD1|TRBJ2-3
CASSPLTGTITDTQYF
TGTGCCAGCAGTCCTTTGACAGGGACCATCACAGATACGCAGTATTTT
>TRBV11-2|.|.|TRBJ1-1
CASSLDWGNRNTEAFF
TGTGCCAGCAGCTTAGATTGGGGGAACAGGAACACTGAAGCTTTCTTT
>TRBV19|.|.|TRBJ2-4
CASKQLAKNIQYF
TGTGCCAGTAAGCAGCTAGCCAAAAACATTCAGTACTTC
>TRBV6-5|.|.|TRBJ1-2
CASSYLPTDGYTF
TGTGCCAGCAGTTACCTCCCGACAGATGGCTACACCTTC
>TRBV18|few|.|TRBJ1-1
CASSPRDIDWRNTEAFF
TGTGCCAGCTCACCACGGGACATCGACTGGCGGAACACTGAAGCTTTCTTT
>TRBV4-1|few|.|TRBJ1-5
CASSQDWGNRQPQHF
TGTGCCAGCAGCCAAGATTGGGGTAACAGGCAGCCCCAGCATTTT
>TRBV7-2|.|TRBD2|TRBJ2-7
CASSLDAAGVPYEQYF
TGTGCCAGCAGCTTAGACGCGGCGGGGGTCCCCTACGAGCAGTACTTC
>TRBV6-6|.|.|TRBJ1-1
CASSKPSMNTEAFF
TGTGCCAGCAGCAAACCTTCAATGAACACTGAAGCTTTCTTT
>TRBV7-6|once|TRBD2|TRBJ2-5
CASSLNSGLAGGGGETQYF
TGTGCCAGCAGCCTCAATTCGGGACTAGCGGGGGGTGGAGGGGAGACCCAGTACTTC
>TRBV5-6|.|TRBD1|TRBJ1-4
CASSEEGQGTAANEKLFF
TGTGCCAGCAGCGAAGAAGGACAGGGTACGGCGGCTAATGAAAAACTGTTTTTT
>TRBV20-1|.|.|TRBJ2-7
CSARDQLGQYF
TGCAGTGCTAGAGATCAACTGGGACAGTACTTC
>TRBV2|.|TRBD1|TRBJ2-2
CASNPLTGSTGELFF
TGTGCCAGCAATCCTCTGACAGGGTCCACCGGGGAGCTGTTTTTT
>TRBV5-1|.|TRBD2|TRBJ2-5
CASSGPGLELSQYF
TGCGCCAGCAGCGGGCCGGGACTAGAGTTGTCCCAGTACTTC
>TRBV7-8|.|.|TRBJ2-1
CASSLTSQKSYNEQFF
TGTGCCAGCAGCTTAACGTCCCAGAAGTCCTACAATGAGCAGTTCTTC
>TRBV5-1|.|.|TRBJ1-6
CASSSGDGGPDNSPLHF
TGCGCCAGCAGCTCAGGAGATGGGGGCCCCGATAATTCACCCCTCCACTTT
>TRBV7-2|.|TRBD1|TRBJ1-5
CASSLEARGLGQPQHF
TGTGCCAGCAGCTTAGAGGCCAGGGGGCTGGGTCAGCCCCAGCATTTT
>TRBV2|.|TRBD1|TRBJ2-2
CASSVQGVVNTGELFF
TGTGCCAGCAGTGTTCAGGGGGTAGTAAACACCGGGGAGCTGTTTTTT
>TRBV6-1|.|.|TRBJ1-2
CASTRPRSSSGYTF
TGTGCCAGCACGCGGCCCCGGTCGTCGTCTGGCTACACCTTC
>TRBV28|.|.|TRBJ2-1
CASSTYSRNEQFF
TGTGCCAGCAGTACTTATTCCCGCAATGAGCAGTTCTTC
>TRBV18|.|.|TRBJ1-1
CASSPMENTEAFF
TGTGCCAGCTCACCAATGGAGAACACTGAAGCTTTCTTT
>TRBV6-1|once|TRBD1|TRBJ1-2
CASKIIGTGWGYTF
TGTGCCAGCAAGATAATTGGGACAGGGTGGGGCTACACCTTC